Below, 28 T cell receptor beta chains from the same sample are listed, as sequenced in a study of blood T cells in healthy people across ages. A second about 7 to 12 cycle PCR used barcoded and J-beta primers. TCRdb passed the 5' RACE reads through MiXCR, listing each CDR3 protein once. In the table there are some 1.7 million distinct CDR3 sequences, approximately 28% of which are singletons. Sequenced input: blood. The receptors originated from a woman aged 25 to 39 in good health.

A few counts support this clonotype. The chain couples TRBV7-2 to TRBJ2-4; 11 bases are shared with TRBD2. CDR1 and CDR2 (germline): SGHTA, FQGNSA. J was trimmed by 5 bases and V by 2 bases; bases with no gene match: 8. CDR3 size: 17 residues. The CDR3 DNA sequence: TGTGCCAGCAGCTTACTCGGGACTAGCGGCCCCCAAAACATTCAGTACTTC. As protein: CASSLLGTSGPQNIQYF.

This clonotype showed up many times. V usage is TRBV20-1 and J usage is TRBJ2-7, with 13 bases matching TRBD2. The CDR3 consists of 15 residues. Losses at the gene ends were 3 bases for V and 4 bases for J; bases not matched to a gene: 6. Germline V gives CDR1 DFQATT, CDR2 SNEGSKA (reference sequence). CDR3 DNA: TGCAGTGCTAGGGCCGGGACTAGCGGGACTTACGAGCAGTACTTC. This gives the protein CSARAGTSGTYEQYF.

This clonotype has just a few counts. This chain links TRBV4-3 with TRBJ1-2, with unresolved D. This CDR3 is built from 15 residues. Between the trimmed V and J ends, which lost 0 bases and 2 bases, there was a span of 10 bases. Germline V lookup: CDR1 LGHNA, CDR2 YSLEER. DNA for the CDR3: TGCGCCAGCAGCCAAGATGTTAAAGAGAACTATGGCTACACCTTC. It yields the protein CASSQDVKENYGYTF.

This clonotype was seen repeatedly, ten times or more. The chain joins TRBV12-3 or TRBV12-4 to TRBJ2-1, with 11 bases that match TRBD2. V was pared by 5 bases and J by 4 bases, with 7 bases of the junction left unmatched. The CDR3 has 16 residues. The CDR3 region is CASSPHGTSGYNEQFF. The CDR3 bases are TGTGCCAGCAGTCCGCACGGGACTAGCGGTTACAATGAGCAGTTCTTC.

Note on this clonotype: A much larger clone differs by one base, so this may be a read error. The rearrangement uses TRBV20-1 and TRBJ2-7, with 7 positions matching TRBD1. V was pared by 6 bases and J by 7 bases, with 12 bases of the junction left unmatched. CDR3 length equals 13 residues. The germline CDR1 and CDR2 sequences are DFQATT and SNEGSKA (reference sequence). The CDR3 protein is CSAPGTVNLEQYF. The CDR3 DNA is TGCAGTGCCCCCGGGACAGTTAATTTGGAGCAGTACTTC.

With regard to this clonotype: At one end, the junction sequence differs from germline, possibly due to a read error. The chain joins TRBV5-1 to TRBJ1-3; no definite D call. The CDR3 runs 16 residues. CDR1 and CDR2 from the germline V gene are SGHRS and YFSETQ. The CDR3 nucleotides are TGCGCCAGCAGCTTCGGACGGCGGGCGGATGGAAACACCACATATTTT. Residues: CASSFGRRADGNTTYF.

In its sample, this clonotype was seen a few times. This chain connects TRBV5-1 to TRBJ2-1; D is perhaps TRBD1 or TRBD2 (5 bases each). The V and J ends lost 8 bases and 6 bases respectively, with 21 bases between them. The germline CDR1 and CDR2 sequences are SGHRS and YFSETQ. There are 15 residues in the CDR3. Written as DNA, the CDR3 is TGCGCCAGTAGCAGGGTACTAGGGGTAGGCAATGAGCAGTTCTTC. Amino acid sequence: CASSRVLGVGNEQFF.

This clonotype has ten or more counts. The V call is TRBV5-1, the J call TRBJ1-5; 8 bases match TRBD1. V lost 0 bases to trimming and J lost 6 bases; unmatched junction nucleotides: 8. The CDR3 spans 16 residues. Germline CDR1 and CDR2: SGHRS and YFSETQ. The CDR3 region is CASSLEARGPGQPQHF. Written as DNA, the CDR3 is TGCGCCAGCAGCTTGGAAGCCAGGGGGCCCGGTCAGCCCCAGCATTTT.

This clonotype was found many times. The chain couples TRBV7-2 to TRBJ2-7; TRBD2 agrees at 9 bases. CDR1 and CDR2 from the germline V gene are SGHTA and FQGNSA. Unmatched junction bases numbered 11, after V lost 4 bases and J lost 7 bases. The CDR3 is 15 amino acids. CDR3: CASSSSGDPSLEQYF. For the CDR3, the DNA is TGTGCCAGCAGCTCTAGCGGGGACCCCTCTCTGGAGCAGTACTTC.

This clonotype has just a few counts. The chain employs TRBV7-6 and TRBJ1-2; TRBD1 might be the D (5 bases). Trimming left V 5 bases short and J 10 bases short, with 20 bases between. This CDR3 has 14 amino acids. Per the germline V gene, CDR1 is SGHVS and CDR2 is FNYEAQ. Written as DNA, the CDR3 is TGTGCCAGCAGCCCCCAAGTGGGGGGGGTCGTCTACACCTTC. The encoded protein is CASSPQVGGVVYTF.

As concerns this clonotype: A much larger clone differs by one base, so this may be a read error. The J gene is TRBJ2-3, the V gene TRBV27; D not certain. The V end was cut by 7 bases, the J end by 2 bases, with 1 base between. Germline V gene sequence: CDR1 MNHEY, CDR2 SMNVEV (reference sequence). The CDR3 contains 10 residues. The CDR3 reads CASITDTQYF. In DNA, the CDR3 is TGTGCCAGCATCACAGATACGCAGTATTTT.

V is TRBV20-1 and J is TRBJ1-2; D unresolved. This CDR3 has 17 amino acids. CDR1 and CDR2 from the germline V gene are DFQATT and SNEGSKA (reference sequence). Trimming left V 1 base short and J 3 bases short, with 21 bases between. In nucleotides, the CDR3 is TGCAGTGCTAGAGGGGGTTTCGGAGAGGGCCGGCACTATGGCTACACCTTC. It codes for CSARGGFGEGRHYGYTF.

In this sample, this clonotype turned up a few times. The chain uses TRBV2 and TRBJ2-7; TRBD1 matches 8 bases. This CDR3 region has 14 residues. Losses at the gene ends were 3 bases for V and 3 bases for J; bases not matched to a gene: 4. The germline V gene encodes CDR1 SNHLY and CDR2 FYNNEI. In DNA form, the CDR3 reads TGTGCCAGCAGTGAGGACAGGGACAGCTACGAGCAGTACTTC. Amino acid sequence: CASSEDRDSYEQYF.

In regard to this clonotype: One end of the junction does not line up with germline, which may come from a read error. The chain employs TRBV6-5 and TRBJ1-6; 7 nucleotides align to TRBD1. Germline V gene data show CDR1 as MNHEY and CDR2 as SVGAGI. The CDR3 is 15 residues long. The CDR3 nucleotides are TGTGCCGGCAGTGCCGACAGGGCCGGGAATTCACCCCTCCACTTT. As protein: CAGSADRAGNSPLHF.

Concerning this clonotype itself: Being one base from a much bigger clone, this may be a read error. The V and J genes are TRBV4-3 and TRBJ2-5; TRBD2 agrees at 8 bases. The CDR3 runs 17 residues. Germline CDR1 and CDR2: LGHNA and YSLEER. The CDR3 region has the DNA TGCGTCAGCAGCCAAGGGCTTGGTAGCGGGAATCAAGAGACCCAGTACTTC. Translated: CVSSQGLGSGNQETQYF.

This clonotype was counted only a few times. This sequence joins TRBV29-1 and TRBJ2-7, with 9 bases that match TRBD2. CDR3 length equals 15 residues. Germline loops: CDR1 SQVTM, CDR2 ANQGSEA. The V gene end was trimmed by 3 bases and the J gene end by 7 bases; junction bases not matched to a gene: 13. The CDR3 bases are TGCAGCGTTGACGCCGGGACTAGCCTCCACAATGAGCAGTACTTC. Protein product: CSVDAGTSLHNEQYF.

V usage is TRBV7-3 and J usage is TRBJ2-5, with D perhaps given as TRBD1 or TRBD2 (5 bases each). The CDR3 covers 19 residues. CDR1 SGHTA and CDR2 FQGTGA come from the germline V gene. Trimming took 1 base from V and 1 from J, leaving 22 bases between them. CDR3: CASSLRGALFTIIQETQYF. DNA of the CDR3: TGTGCCAGCAGCTTAAGAGGGGCCTTGTTTACTATTATCCAAGAGACCCAGTACTTC.

The genes are TRBV10-3 and TRBJ2-1, with D perhaps being TRBD1 or TRBD2 (5 bases each). V was clipped by 6 bases and J by 2 bases, with 11 bases between them. CDR3 length: 14 amino acids. Germline V CDR1 and CDR2: ENHRY, SYGVKD. As DNA, the CDR3 is TGTGCCATCAGGGGGACGGTAGCCTACAATGAGCAGTTCTTC. Translating it yields CAIRGTVAYNEQFF.

The chain recombines TRBV3-1 with TRBJ1-2, with D uncertain. The CDR3 runs 11 residues. Trimming took 3 bases from V and 8 from J, leaving 7 bases between them. Germline V gene sequence: CDR1 LGHDT, CDR2 YNNKEL (reference sequence). The CDR3 coding sequence is TGTGCCAGCAGCCATACAGCGGGCTACACCTTC. Translation: CASSHTAGYTF. Using reference TRBV3-1 and TRBJ1-2 for the parts outside the CDR3, the full variable domain is DTAVSQTPKYLVTQMGNDKSIKCEQNLGHDTMYWYKQDSKKFLKIMFSYNNKELIINETVPNRFSPKSPDKAHLNLHINSLELGDSAVYFCASSHTAGYTFGSGTRLTVV.

This clonotype was observed once. The chain links TRBV3-1 to TRBJ2-1, with D perhaps matching TRBD2 (6 bases). Looked up from germline, CDR1 is LGHDT and CDR2 is YNNKEL (reference sequence). This CDR3 contains 15 residues. Trimming removed 0 bases at V and 9 bases at J, with 15 bases between. The DNA for the CDR3 is TGTGCCAGCAGCCAAGATAAGCTCGGAGGGCGTGAGCAGTTCTTC. Amino acids: CASSQDKLGGREQFF.

The V gene is TRBV20-1, the J gene TRBJ1-5, with a weak D call TRBD1 (6 bases). Germline V gene lookup returns CDR1 DFQATT and CDR2 SNEGSKA (reference sequence). The CDR3 runs 15 residues. V lost 0 bases and J 0 bases, leaving 9 bases between the germline ends. As DNA, the CDR3 is TGCAGTGCTAGAGATTCGGGGGCTAGCAATCAGCCCCAGCATTTT. Protein: CSARDSGASNQPQHF.

This clonotype was observed a few times. The V gene is TRBV5-1, the J gene TRBJ1-1; 9 nucleotides agree with TRBD1. Losses at the gene ends were 3 bases for V and 0 bases for J; bases not matched to a gene: 15. Germline CDR1 and CDR2: SGHRS and YFSETQ. CDR3 size: 19 residues. The CDR3 here is CASSSDSGQGNFLNTEAFF. CDR3 nucleotide sequence: TGCGCCAGCAGCTCAGATTCGGGACAGGGTAATTTTTTGAACACTGAAGCTTTCTTT.

This clonotype has a count of ten or more. A junction end diverges from the germline sequence, so it may reflect a read error. J is TRBJ2-3 and V is TRBV6-1, with unresolved D. The length of the CDR3 is 13 residues. Germline V lookup: CDR1 MNHNS, CDR2 SASEGT. The CDR3, as DNA: TGTGCCAGCAGCGAAGTCAGCACAGATACGCAGTATTTT. Encoded protein: CASSEVSTDTQYF.

The chain couples TRBV15 to TRBJ1-5; D is ambiguous. Trimming left V 3 bases short and J 4 bases short, with 13 bases between. The CDR3 loop spans 15 amino acids. The germline CDR1 and CDR2 sequences are LNHNV and YYDKDF (reference sequence). CDR3 sequence (DNA): TGTGCCACCAGCAGGAGGACGGTCGGGAATCAGCCCCAGCATTTT. Translated, it gives CATSRRTVGNQPQHF. Based on the CDR3 plus reference TRBV15 and TRBJ1-5, the full variable domain is DAMVIQNPRYQVTQFGKPVTLSCSQTLNHNVMYWYQQKSSQAPKLLFHYYDKDFNNEADTPDNFQSRRPNTSFCFLDIRSPGLGDTAMYLCATSRRTVGNQPQHFGDGTRLSIL.

At least ten counts were recorded for this clonotype. The V call is TRBV5-5, the J call TRBJ2-3; 7 bases are a match to TRBD1. With 2 bases clipped from V and 4 bases from J, the junction kept 4 bases outside the gene matches. The CDR3 spans 14 residues. Germline lookup yields CDR1 SGHKS and CDR2 YYEKEE (reference sequence). DNA of the CDR3: TGTGCCAGCAGCTTAGGGACAGCCCCAGATACGCAGTATTTT. Translating it yields CASSLGTAPDTQYF.

The V call is TRBV9, the J call TRBJ2-1; 8 bases line up with TRBD1. Germline-derived CDR1 and CDR2 are SGDLS and YYNGEE. This CDR3 has 15 amino acids. Trimming cost V 6 bases and J 4 bases; bases outside gene matches: 9. CDR3 residues: CASTSQGAVYNEQFF. CDR3 sequence (DNA): TGTGCCAGCACGTCTCAGGGGGCTGTATACAATGAGCAGTTCTTC.

The chain recombines TRBV5-1 with TRBJ2-3; D is ambiguous. CDR3 length: 14 residues. Trimming removed 0 bases from V and 4 bases from J, with 9 bases in between. Germline V gene lookup returns CDR1 SGHRS and CDR2 YFSETQ. The CDR3: CASSLVNRADTQYF. CDR3 bases: TGCGCCAGCAGCTTGGTAAATAGGGCAGATACGCAGTATTTT.

A remark on this clonotype: One end of the junction is discordant with germline, which a read error may explain. This chain uses TRBV3-1 with TRBJ2-3; weak D call: TRBD1 (5 bases). CDR1 is LGHDT, CDR2 YNNKEL, per germline (reference sequence). This CDR3 comprises 16 residues. CDR3 sequence reads: CVSSQVLSRDRDTQYF. For the CDR3, the DNA is TGTGTCAGCAGCCAAGTGTTAAGCAGGGATAGAGATACGCAGTATTTT.